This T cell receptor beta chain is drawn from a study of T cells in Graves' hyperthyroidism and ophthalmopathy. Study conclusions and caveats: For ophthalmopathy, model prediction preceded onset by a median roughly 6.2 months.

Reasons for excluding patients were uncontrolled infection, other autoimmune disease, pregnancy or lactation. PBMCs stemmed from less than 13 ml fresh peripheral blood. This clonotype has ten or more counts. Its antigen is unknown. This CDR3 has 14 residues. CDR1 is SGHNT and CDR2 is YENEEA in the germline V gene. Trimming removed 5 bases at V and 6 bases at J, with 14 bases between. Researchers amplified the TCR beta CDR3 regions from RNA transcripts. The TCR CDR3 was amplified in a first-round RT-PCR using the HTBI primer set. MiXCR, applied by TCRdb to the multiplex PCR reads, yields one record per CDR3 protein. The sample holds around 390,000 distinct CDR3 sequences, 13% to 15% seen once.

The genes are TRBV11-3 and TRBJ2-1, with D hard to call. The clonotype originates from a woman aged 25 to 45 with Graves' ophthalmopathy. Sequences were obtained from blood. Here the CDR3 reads CASSLSTGSNEQFF. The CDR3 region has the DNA TGTGCCAGCAGCCTCTCAACCGGTTCCAATGAGCAGTTCTTC.